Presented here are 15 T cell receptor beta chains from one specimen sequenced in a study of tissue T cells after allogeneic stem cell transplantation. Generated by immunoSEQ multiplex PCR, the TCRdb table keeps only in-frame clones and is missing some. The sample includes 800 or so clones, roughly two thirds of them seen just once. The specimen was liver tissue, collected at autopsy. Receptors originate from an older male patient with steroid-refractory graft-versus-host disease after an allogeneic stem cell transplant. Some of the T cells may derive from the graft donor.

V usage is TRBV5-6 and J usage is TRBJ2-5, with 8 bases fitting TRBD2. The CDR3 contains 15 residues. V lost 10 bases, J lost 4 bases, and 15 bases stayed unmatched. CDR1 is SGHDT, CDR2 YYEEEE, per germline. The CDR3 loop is CACRLGAGGGETQYF. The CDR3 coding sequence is TGTGCCTGCCGCTTGGGGGCCGGGGGGGGAGAGACCCAGTACTTC.

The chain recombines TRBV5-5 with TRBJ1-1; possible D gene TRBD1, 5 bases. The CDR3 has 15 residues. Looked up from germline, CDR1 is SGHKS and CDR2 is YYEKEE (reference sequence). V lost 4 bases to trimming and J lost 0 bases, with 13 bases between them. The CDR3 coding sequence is TGTGCCAGCAGCCGACTCAGGGAGATGAACACTGAAGCTTTCTTT. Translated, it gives CASSRLREMNTEAFF.

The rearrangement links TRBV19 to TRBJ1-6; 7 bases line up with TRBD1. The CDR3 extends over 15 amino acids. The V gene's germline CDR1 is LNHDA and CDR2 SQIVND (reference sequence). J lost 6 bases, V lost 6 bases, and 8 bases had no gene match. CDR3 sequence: CASRIRDSINSPLHF. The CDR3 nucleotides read TGTGCCAGTAGGATCCGGGACAGCATTAATTCACCCCTCCACTTT.

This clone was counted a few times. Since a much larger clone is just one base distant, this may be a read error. This CDR3 is CASSVGAGGGETQYF. The DNA for the CDR3 is TGTGCCAGCAGCGTGGGGGCCGGGGGGGGAGAGACCCAGTACTTC. This chain links TRBV5-6 with TRBJ2-5, with 8 nucleotides matching TRBD2. The V segment lost 4 bases and the J segment 4 bases; nucleotides outside the gene matches: 9. The germline V gene encodes CDR1 SGHDT and CDR2 YYEEEE. CDR3 length: 15 amino acids.

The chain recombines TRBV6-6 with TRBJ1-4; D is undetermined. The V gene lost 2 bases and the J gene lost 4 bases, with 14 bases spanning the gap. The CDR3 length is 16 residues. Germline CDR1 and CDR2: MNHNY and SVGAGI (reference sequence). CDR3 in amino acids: CASSYREGEDNEKLFF. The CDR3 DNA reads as TGTGCCAGCAGTTACCGAGAGGGTGAAGATAATGAAAAACTGTTTTTT.

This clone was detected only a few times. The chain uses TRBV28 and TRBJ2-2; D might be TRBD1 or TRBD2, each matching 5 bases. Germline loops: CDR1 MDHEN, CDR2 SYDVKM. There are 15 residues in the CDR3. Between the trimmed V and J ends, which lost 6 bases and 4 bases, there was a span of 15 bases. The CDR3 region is CASSPTDGSTGELFF. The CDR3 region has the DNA TGTGCCAGCAGCCCGACAGATGGGAGCACCGGGGAGCTGTTTTTT.

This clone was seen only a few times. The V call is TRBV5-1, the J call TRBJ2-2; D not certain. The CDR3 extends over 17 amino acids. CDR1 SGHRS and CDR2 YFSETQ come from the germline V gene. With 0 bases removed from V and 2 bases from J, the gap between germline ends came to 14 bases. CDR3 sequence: CASSLGIRTTNTGELFF. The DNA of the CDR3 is TGCGCCAGCAGCTTGGGTATCAGGACCACCAACACCGGGGAGCTGTTTTTT.

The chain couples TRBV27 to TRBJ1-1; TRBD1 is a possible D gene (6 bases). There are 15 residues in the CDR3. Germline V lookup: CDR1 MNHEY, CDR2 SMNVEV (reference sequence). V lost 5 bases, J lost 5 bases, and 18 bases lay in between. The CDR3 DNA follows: TGTGCCAGCAGTAGTGGGGGCATAGGTGGGACTGAAGCTTTCTTT. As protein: CASSSGGIGGTEAFF.

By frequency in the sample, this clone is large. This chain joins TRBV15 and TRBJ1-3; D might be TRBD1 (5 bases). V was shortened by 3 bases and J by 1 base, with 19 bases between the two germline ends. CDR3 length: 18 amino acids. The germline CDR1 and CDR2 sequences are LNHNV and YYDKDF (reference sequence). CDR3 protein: CATSRTFIRVPSGNTIYF. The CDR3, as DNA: TGTGCCACCAGCAGGACCTTTATCAGGGTGCCATCTGGAAACACCATATATTTT.

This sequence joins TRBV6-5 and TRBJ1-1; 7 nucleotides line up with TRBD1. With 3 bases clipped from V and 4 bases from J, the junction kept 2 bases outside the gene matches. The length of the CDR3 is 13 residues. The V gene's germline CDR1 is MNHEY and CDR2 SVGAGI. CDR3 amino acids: CASSYDRATEAFF. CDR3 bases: TGTGCCAGCAGTTATGACAGGGCCACTGAAGCTTTCTTT.

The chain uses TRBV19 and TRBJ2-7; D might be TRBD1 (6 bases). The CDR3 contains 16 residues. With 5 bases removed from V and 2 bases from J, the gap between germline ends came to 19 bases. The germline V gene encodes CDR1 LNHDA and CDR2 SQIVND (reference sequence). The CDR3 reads CASSPPYTGLAYEQYF. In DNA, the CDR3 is TGTGCCAGTAGTCCGCCCTACACAGGGTTGGCCTACGAGCAGTACTTC.

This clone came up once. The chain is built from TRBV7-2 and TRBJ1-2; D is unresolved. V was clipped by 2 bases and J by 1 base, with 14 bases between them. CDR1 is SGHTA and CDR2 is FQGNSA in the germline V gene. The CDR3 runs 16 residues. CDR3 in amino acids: CASSLLIWGINYGYTF. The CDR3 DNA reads TGTGCCAGCAGCTTATTAATTTGGGGTATTAACTATGGCTACACCTTC.

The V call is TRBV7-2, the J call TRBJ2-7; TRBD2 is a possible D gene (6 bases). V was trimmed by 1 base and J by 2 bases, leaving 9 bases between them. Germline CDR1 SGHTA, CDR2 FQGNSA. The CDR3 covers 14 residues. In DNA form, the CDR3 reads TGTGCCAGCAGCTTAGGGGGGGAACCCTACGAGCAGTACTTC. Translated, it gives CASSLGGEPYEQYF.

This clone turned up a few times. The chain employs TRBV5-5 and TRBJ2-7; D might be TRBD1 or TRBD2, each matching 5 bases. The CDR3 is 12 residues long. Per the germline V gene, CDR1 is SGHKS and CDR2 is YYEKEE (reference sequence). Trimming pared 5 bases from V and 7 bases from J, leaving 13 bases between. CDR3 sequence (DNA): TGTGCCAGCAGTTCCTTGGGGGTTGAGCAGTACTTC. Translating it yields CASSSLGVEQYF.

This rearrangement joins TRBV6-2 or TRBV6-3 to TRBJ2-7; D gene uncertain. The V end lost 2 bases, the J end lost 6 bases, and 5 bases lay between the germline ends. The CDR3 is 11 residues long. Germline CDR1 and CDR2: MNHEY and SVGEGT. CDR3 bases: TGTGCCAGCAGTTACCCCGCCGAGCAGTACTTC. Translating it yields CASSYPAEQYF.